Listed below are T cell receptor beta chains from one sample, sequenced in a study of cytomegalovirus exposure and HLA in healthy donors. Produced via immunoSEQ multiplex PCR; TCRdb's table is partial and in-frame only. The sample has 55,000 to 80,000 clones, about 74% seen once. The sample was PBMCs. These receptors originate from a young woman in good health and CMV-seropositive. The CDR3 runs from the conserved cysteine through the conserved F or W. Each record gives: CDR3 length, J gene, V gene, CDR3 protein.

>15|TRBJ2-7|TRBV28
CASSLGLPSSYEQYF
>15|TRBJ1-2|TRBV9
CASSEGPGQYYGYTF
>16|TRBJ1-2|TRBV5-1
CASSLAAAGAHYGYTF
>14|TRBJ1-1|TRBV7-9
CASSLALGGTEAFF
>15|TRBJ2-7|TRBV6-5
CASSYSFGKGYEQYF
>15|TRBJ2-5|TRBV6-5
CASSKGLAGLETQYF
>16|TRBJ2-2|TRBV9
CASSVEGTINTGELFF
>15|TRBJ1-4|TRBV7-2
CASSLGGVGNEKLFF
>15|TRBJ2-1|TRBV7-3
CASSLTEGDRGEQFF
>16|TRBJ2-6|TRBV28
CASTTGLASGANVLTF
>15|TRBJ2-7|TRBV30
CAWSVYARGQYEQYF
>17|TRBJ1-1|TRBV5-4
CASSLRITGGRGTEAFF
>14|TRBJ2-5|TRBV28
CASSLHVQIKTQYF
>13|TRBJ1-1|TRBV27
CASSPPTGSEAFF
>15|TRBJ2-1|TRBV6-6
CASSYSGSVANEQFF
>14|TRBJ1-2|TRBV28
CASSLAGKQSGYTF
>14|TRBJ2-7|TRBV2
CASSTGTTGYEQYF
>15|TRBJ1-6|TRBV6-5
CASSLAGGMNSPLHF
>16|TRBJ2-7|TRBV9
CASSVGRLHTNYEQYF
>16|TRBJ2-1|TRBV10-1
CASSERGLASYNEQFF
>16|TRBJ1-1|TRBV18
CASSPPGGAPNTEAFF
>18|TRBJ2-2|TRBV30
CAWSLNRGGGSSPGELFF
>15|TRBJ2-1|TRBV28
CASTQVPAPADEQFF
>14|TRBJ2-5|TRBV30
CAWSVGQGGETQYF
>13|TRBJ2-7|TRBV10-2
CASSSLQGYEQYF
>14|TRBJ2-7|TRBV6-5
CASRGTGGSYEQYF
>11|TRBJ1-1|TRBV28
CASRTGQRTFF
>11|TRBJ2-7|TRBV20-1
CSARLVDEQYF
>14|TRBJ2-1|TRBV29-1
CSVSGLAGLNEQFF
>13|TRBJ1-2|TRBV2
CASREQENYGYTF
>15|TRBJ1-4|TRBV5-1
CASSSTLTSTEKLFF
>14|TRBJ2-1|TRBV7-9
CASSSRGSNNEQFF
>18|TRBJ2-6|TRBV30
CAWRGGLAGVVGANVLTF
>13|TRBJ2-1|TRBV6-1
CASTSGAYNEQFF
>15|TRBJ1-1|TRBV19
CASSIDRTRNTEAFF
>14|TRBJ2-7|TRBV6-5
CASRGEVATYEQYF
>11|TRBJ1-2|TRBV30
CAWSAGVGYTF
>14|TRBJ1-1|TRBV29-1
CSVEALKLNTEAFF
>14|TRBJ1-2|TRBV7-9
CASSLEGGFYGYTF
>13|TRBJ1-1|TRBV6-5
CASSSTVNTEAFF
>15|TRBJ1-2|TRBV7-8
CASSPTGGIPYGYTF
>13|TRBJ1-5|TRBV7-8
CASNLQGNQPQHF
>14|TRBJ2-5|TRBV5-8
CASSTGLGAETQYF
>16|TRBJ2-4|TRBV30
CAWSAGGWVAKNIQYF
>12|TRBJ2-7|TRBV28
CASTKQGYEQYF